The 5 T cell receptor beta chains given below trace back to one sample, sequenced in a study of blood T cells in healthy people across ages. For the second PCR, which ran for about 7 to 11 cycles, a sample-barcoded 5' primer and a J-beta primer mix were used. TCRdb reprocessed the 5' RACE reads via MiXCR and lists one record per CDR3 protein. The sample shows roughly 800,000 distinct CDR3 sequences, around a quarter of them seen only once. The sample was also linked to a second study, of T cells of mothers and their children.

The sequenced sample consisted of blood. These receptors originate from a boy younger than 18 in good health.

With regard to this clonotype: No conserved phenylalanine or tryptophan ends this CDR3, so it is likely a read error. The rearrangement uses TRBV20-1 and TRBJ1-4; 9 bases fit TRBD1. The CDR3 loop spans 15 amino acids. From germline, CDR1 is DFQATT and CDR2 SNEGSKA (reference sequence). Trimming took 3 bases from V and 7 from J; bases not matched to a gene: 9. CDR3 amino acids: CSASYLTGGREKLFL. For the CDR3, the DNA is TGCAGTGCTAGCTACCTGACAGGGGGACGTGAAAAACTGTTTCTT.

The chain employs TRBV6-5 and TRBJ1-3; a weak D match, TRBD1 (5 bases). Germline values: CDR1 MNHEY, CDR2 SVGAGI. V was shortened by 0 bases and J by 5 bases, with 11 bases between the two germline ends. CDR3 length: 15 residues. CDR3 DNA sequence: TGTGCCAGCAGTTACTCAGGGGATAGGCGAAACACCATATATTTT. Its translation is CASSYSGDRRNTIYF.

This chain joins TRBV5-1 and TRBJ1-1, with 8 bases lining up with TRBD1. The CDR3 extends over 15 amino acids. Germline-derived CDR1 and CDR2 are SGHRS and YFSETQ. Unmatched junction bases numbered 14, after V lost 8 bases and J lost 5 bases. For the CDR3, the DNA is TGCGCCAGTGCCCCTCTGGACAGGGTAAGAACTGAAGCTTTCTTT. It encodes CASAPLDRVRTEAFF.

This sequence joins TRBV5-5 and TRBJ1-1; no clear D gene. V shed 5 bases and J shed 10 bases, with 18 bases lying between them. There are 13 residues in the CDR3. CDR1 and CDR2 from the germline V gene are SGHKS and YYEKEE (reference sequence). CDR3 amino acids: CASSYGRSRGAFF. Written as DNA, the CDR3 is TGTGCCAGCAGTTATGGACGGTCCCGTGGAGCTTTCTTT.

In its sample, this clonotype was seen many times. This chain joins TRBV12-3 or TRBV12-4 and TRBJ1-2; maybe TRBD1 (6 bases). The CDR3 sequence is 13 residues long. Trimming took off 1 base at V and 5 bases at J, with 8 bases between the two ends. Here the CDR3 DNA reads TGTGCCAGCAGTTTAGGGGGGCTTTATGGCTACACCTTC. It is translated as CASSLGGLYGYTF.